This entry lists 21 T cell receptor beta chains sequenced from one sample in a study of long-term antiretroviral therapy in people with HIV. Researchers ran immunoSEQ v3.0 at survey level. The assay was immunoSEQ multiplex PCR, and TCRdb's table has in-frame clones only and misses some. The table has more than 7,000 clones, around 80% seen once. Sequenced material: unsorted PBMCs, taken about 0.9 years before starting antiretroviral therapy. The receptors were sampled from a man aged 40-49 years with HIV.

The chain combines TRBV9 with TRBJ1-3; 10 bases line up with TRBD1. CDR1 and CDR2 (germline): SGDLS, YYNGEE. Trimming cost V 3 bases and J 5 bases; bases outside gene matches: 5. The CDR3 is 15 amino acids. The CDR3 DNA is TGTGCCAGCAGCGCCACAGACAGGGGGCGAAACACCATATATTTT. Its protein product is CASSATDRGRNTIYF.

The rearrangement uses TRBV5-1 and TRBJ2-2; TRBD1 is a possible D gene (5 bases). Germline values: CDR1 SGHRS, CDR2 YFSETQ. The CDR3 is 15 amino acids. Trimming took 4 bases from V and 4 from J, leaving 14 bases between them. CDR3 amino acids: CASSVGHAFTGELFF. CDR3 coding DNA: TGCGCCAGCAGCGTGGGGCACGCCTTCACCGGGGAGCTGTTTTTT.

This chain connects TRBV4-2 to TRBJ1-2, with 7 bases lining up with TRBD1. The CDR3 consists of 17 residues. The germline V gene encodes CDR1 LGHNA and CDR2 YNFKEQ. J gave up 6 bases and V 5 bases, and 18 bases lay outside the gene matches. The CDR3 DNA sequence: TGTGCCAGCAGCACTCATCCTAGGGCCCAGGGGGATGATGGCTACACCTTC. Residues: CASSTHPRAQGDDGYTF.

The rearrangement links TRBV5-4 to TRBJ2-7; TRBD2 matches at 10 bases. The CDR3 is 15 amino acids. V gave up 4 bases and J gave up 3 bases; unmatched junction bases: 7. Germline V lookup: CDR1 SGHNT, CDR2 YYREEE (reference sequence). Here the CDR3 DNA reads TGTGCCAGCAGCCTTCAGCGGGGGGGGAACTACGAGCAGTACTTC. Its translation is CASSLQRGGNYEQYF.

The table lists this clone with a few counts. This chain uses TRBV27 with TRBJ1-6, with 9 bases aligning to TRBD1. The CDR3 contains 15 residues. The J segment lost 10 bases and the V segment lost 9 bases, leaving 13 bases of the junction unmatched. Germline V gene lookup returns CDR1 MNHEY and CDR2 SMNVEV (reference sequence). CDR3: CASKPRDRVQSPLHF. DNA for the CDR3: TGTGCCAGTAAGCCTCGGGACAGGGTTCAGTCACCCCTCCACTTT.

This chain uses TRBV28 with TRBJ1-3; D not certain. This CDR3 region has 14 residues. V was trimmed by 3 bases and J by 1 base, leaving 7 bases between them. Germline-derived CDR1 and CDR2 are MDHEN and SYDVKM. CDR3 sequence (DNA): TGTGCCAGCAGTTTCCCGGGTTCTGGAAACACCATATATTTT. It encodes CASSFPGSGNTIYF.

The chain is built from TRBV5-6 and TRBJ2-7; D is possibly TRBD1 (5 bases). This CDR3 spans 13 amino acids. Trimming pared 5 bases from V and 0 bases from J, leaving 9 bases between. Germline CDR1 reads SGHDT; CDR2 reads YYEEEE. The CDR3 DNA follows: TGTGCCAGCAGGGACACAAGCTCCTACGAGCAGTACTTC. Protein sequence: CASRDTSSYEQYF. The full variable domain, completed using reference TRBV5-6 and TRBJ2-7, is DAGVTQSPTHLIKTRGQQVTLRCSPKSGHDTVSWYQQALGQGPQFIFQYYEEEERQRGNFPDRFSGHQFPNYSSELNVNALLLGDSALYLCASRDTSSYEQYFGPGTRLTVT.

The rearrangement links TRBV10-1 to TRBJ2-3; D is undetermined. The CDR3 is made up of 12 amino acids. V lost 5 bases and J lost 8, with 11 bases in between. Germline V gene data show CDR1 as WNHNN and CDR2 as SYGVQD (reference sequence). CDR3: CASSFSSGTQYF. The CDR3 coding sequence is TGCGCCAGCAGTTTTTCGAGTGGTACGCAGTATTTT.

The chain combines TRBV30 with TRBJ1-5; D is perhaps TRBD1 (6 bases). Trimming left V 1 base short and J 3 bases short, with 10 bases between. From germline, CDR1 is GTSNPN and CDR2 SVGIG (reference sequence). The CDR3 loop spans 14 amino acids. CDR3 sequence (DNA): TGTGCCTGGAGTGGCGGGGGGCCCAATCAGCCCCAGCATTTT. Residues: CAWSGGGPNQPQHF.

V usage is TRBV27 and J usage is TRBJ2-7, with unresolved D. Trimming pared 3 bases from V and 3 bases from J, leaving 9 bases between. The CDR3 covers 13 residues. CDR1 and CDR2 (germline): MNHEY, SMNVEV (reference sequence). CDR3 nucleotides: TGTGCCAGCAGTTTGTTGCACGACTACGAGCAGTACTTC. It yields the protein CASSLLHDYEQYF.

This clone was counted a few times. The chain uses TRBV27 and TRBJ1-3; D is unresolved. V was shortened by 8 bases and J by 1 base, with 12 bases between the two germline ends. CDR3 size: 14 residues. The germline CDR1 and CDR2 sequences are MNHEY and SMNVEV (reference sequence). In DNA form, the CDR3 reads TGTGCCAGCTCGGAGCTGCCTTCTGGAAACACCATATATTTT. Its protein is CASSELPSGNTIYF.

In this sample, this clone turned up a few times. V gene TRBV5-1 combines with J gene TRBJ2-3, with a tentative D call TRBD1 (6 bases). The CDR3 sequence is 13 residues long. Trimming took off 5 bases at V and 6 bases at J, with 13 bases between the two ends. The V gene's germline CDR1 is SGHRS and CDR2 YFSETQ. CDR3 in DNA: TGCGCCAGCAGTTCCTTGGGGGCTGATACGCAGTATTTT. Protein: CASSSLGADTQYF.

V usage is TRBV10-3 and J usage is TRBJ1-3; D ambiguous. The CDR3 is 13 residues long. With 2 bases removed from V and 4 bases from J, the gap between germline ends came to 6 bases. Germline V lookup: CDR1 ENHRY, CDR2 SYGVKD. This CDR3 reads CAISEPGGNTIYF. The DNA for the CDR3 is TGTGCCATCAGTGAGCCCGGGGGAAACACCATATATTTT.

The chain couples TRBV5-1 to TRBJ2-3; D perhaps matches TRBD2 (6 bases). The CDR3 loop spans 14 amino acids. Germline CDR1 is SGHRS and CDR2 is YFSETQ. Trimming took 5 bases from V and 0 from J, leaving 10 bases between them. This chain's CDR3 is CASSWGVSTDTQYF. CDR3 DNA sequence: TGCGCCAGCAGTTGGGGGGTTAGCACAGATACGCAGTATTTT. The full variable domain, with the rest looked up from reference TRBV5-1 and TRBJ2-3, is KAGVTQTPRYLIKTRGQQVTLSCSPISGHRSVSWYQQTPGQGLQFLFEYFSETQRNKGNFPGRFSGRQFSNSRSEMNVSTLELGDSALYLCASSWGVSTDTQYFGPGTRLTVL.

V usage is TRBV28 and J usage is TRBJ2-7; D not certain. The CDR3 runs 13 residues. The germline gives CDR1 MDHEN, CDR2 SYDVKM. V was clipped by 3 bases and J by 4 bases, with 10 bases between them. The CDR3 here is CASSLPGMYEQYF. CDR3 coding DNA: TGTGCCAGCAGTTTGCCAGGAATGTACGAGCAGTACTTC.

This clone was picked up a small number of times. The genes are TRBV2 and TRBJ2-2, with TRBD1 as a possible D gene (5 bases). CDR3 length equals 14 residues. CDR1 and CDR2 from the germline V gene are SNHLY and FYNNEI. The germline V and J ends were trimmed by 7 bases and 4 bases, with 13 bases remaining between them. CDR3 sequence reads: CASNKGRGTGELFF. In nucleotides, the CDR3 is TGTGCCAGCAATAAGGGTAGGGGCACCGGGGAGCTGTTTTTT.

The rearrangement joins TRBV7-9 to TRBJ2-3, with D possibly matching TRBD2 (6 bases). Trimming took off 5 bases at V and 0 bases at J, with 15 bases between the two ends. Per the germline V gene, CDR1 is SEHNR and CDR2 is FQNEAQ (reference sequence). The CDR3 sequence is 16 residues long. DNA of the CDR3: TGTGCCAGCAGCACCTGGGGGGAGGAGAGCACAGATACGCAGTATTTT. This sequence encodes CASSTWGEESTDTQYF.

CDR3 protein: CASSIRGPTTNEKLFF. CDR3 sequence (DNA): TGTGCCAGTAGTATACGGGGGCCTACAACTAATGAAAAACTGTTTTTT. The chain joins TRBV19 to TRBJ1-4; TRBD1 might be the D (6 bases). The V end lost 2 bases, the J end lost 0 bases, and 10 bases lay between the germline ends. Germline assignment: CDR1 LNHDA and CDR2 SQIVND (reference sequence). The CDR3 is made up of 16 amino acids.

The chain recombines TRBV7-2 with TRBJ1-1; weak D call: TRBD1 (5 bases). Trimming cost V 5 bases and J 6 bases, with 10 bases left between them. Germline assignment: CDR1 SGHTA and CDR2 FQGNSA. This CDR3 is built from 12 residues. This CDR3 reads CASSVTGAEAFF. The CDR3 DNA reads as TGTGCCAGCAGCGTTACGGGGGCTGAAGCTTTCTTT.

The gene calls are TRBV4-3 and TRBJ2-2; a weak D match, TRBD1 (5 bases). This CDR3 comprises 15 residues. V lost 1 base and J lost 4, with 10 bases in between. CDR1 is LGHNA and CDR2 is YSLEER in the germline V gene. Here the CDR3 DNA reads TGCGCCAGCAGCCAAGGGGGCAGGAGCACCGGGGAGCTGTTTTTT. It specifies CASSQGGRSTGELFF.

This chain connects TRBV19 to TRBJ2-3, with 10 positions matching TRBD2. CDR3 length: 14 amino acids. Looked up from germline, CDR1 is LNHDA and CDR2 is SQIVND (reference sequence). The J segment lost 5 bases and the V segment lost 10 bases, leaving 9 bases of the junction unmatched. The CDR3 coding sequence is TGTGCCACCGAAAGCGGGGGGGCCAAAGATACGCAGTATTTT. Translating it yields CATESGGAKDTQYF.